The clone carrying this TCR beta chain was detected many times. The entry originates in a study of human T cells and chemical hapten exposure. For the study at large: Per-sample TCR yields varied mainly from small pooled library volume differences.

Germline-derived CDR1 and CDR2 are MNHEY and SVGAGI. J gave up 5 bases and V 3 bases, and 7 bases lay outside the gene matches. CDR3 length: 15 residues. Time point given: pre-sensitization, week 0. Specified treatment: therapeutic diphenylcyclopropenone sensitization with weekly scalp DPC. TCRdb ran MiXCR on the RACE reads and lists one entry per CDR3 protein. The repertoire holds more than 300,000 distinct CDR3 sequences, with 4.5% to 5.5% as singletons. V is TRBV6-5 and J is TRBJ2-3; 8 bases are shared with TRBD1. The source is a woman aged 50 to 65 with alopecia areata. Some clones in this sample may be carry-over from other donors' samples. Sequenced material: whole blood, taken in connection with sensitization to the hapten diphenylcyclopropenone (DPC). The CDR3: CASSYGTGRRDTQYF. The CDR3 bases are TGTGCCAGCAGTTATGGGACAGGACGGAGAGATACGCAGTATTTT.